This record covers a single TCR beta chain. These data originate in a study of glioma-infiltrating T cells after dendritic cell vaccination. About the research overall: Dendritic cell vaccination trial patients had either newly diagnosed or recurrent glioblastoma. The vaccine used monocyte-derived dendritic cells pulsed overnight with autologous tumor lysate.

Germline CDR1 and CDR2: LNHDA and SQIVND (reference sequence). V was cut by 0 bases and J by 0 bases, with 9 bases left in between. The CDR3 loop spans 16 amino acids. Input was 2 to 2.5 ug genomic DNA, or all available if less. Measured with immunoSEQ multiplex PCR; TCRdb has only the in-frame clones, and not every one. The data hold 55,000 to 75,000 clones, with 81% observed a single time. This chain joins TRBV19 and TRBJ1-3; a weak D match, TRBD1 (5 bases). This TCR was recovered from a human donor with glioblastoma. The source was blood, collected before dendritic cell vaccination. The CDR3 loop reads CASSIEGLSSGNTIYF. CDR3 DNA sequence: TGTGCCAGTAGTATAGAGGGACTGAGCTCTGGAAACACCATATATTTT.